This T cell receptor (beta chain) is from a study of cytomegalovirus exposure and HLA in healthy donors. Study in general: Within an early data release were about 80 million unique TCRs drawn from HLA-typed donors.

The study ran its PCR with 60 Vbeta and 13 Jbeta primers. The assay was immunoSEQ multiplex PCR, and TCRdb's table has in-frame clones only and misses some. The table lists about 74,000 clones, with 7.5% in the top ten. For this clone: Its antigen remains unknown.

There are 15 residues in the CDR3. V lost 5 bases, J lost 3 bases, and 6 bases stayed unmatched. The V gene's germline CDR1 is KGHSH and CDR2 LQKENI. Study conclusions and caveats: In an earlier analysis, productive rearrangement rates for most beta V segments clustered near 90% or 30%. For most TCR sequences rarity was the rule, although some public TCRs occurred in many donors. Reported results showed that the classifier diagnosed cytomegalovirus status with high specificity and sensitivity.

This receptor was identified in a female donor in good health and CMV-seropositive. The specimen was PBMCs. The chain joins TRBV18 to TRBJ1-4, with 7 bases identical to TRBD1. CDR3 residues: CASSTATGSNEKLFF. The CDR3, as DNA: TGTGCCAGCTCAACGGCGACAGGGTCTAATGAAAAACTGTTTTTT.